The clone carrying this T cell receptor (beta chain) was observed at least ten times. Its antigen is unknown. V shed 1 base, J shed 9 bases, and the junction held 3 bases outside the gene matches. The CDR3 has 15 amino acids. The data are from a study of response to subunit inactivated influenza vaccine. Points from the study as a whole: Authors suggested that a seasonal influenza vaccination recruits few new T cells each time.

TCRdb re-derived calls from the RT-PCR reads in MiXCR, one entry per CDR3 protein. The repertoire holds roughly 700,000 distinct CDR3 sequences, approximately 14% seen once, with about 9.9% in the top ten. The receptor comes from a man aged 45-65 years who received an inactivated influenza vaccine. V is TRBV12-3 or TRBV12-4 and J is TRBJ2-1, with TRBD2 matching over 13 bases. Material: PBMCs from blood, obtained 11 to 12 days after vaccination. The CDR3 is CASSLGLAGGGEQFF. The CDR3 bases are TGTGCCAGCAGTTTAGGACTAGCGGGGGGTGGTGAGCAGTTCTTC.